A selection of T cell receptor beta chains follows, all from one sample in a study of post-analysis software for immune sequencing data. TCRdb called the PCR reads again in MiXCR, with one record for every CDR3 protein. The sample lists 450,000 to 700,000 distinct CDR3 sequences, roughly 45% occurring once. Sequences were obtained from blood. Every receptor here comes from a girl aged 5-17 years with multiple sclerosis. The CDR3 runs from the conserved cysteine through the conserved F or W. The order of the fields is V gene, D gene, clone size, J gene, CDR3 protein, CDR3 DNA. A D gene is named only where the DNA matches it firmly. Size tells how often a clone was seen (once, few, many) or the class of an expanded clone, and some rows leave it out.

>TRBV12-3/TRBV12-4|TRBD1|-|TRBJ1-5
CASSLGQPSRKSQHF
TGTGCCAGCAGTTTGGGACAGCCCTCGCGTAAATCCCAGCATTTT
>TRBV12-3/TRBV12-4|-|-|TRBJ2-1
CASTRGGPIASEQFF
TGTGCCAGCACCAGGGGAGGGCCGATAGCCAGTGAGCAGTTCTTC
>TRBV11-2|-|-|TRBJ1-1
CASSFPQGATEAFF
TGTGCCAGCAGCTTCCCCCAGGGAGCCACTGAAGCTTTCTTT
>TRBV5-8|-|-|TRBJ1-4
CASSLGLRDEKLFF
TGTGCCAGCAGCTTGGGGCTAAGGGACGAAAAACTGTTTTTT
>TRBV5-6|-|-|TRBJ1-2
CASSPRRDAAYGYTF
TGTGCCAGCAGCCCAAGGCGGGACGCAGCCTATGGCTACACCTTC
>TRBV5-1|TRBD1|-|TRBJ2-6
CASSRPGTGTGANVQTF
TGCGCCAGCAGTCGTCCCGGGACAGGGACCGGGGCCAACGTCCAGACTTTC
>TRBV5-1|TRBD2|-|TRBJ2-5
CASSLTSGGNLGETRYF
TGCGCCAGCAGCTTGACTAGCGGGGGAAATTTGGGAGAGACCCGGTACTTC
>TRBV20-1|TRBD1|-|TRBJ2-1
CSARGWDGNRGAYNEQFF
TGCAGTGCTAGAGGGTGGGATGGGAACAGGGGCGCATACAATGAGCAGTTCTTC
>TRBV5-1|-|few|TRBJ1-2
CASSGGPTNYGYTF
TGCGCCAGCAGCGGCGGCCCAACAAACTATGGCTACACCTTC
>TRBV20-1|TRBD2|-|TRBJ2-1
CSARAGGLAGGYNEQFF
TGTAGTGCTAGAGCCGGGGGCCTAGCGGGGGGCTACAATGAGCAGTTCTTC
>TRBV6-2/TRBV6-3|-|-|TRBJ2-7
CASSYSRVGNEQYF
TGTGCCAGCAGTTACTCGAGGGTGGGTAACGAGCAGTACTTC
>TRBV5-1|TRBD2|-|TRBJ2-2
CASSLPGLAGAGELFF
TGCGCCAGCAGCTTGCCGGGACTAGCGGGAGCCGGGGAGCTGTTTTTT
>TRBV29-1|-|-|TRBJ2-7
CSVTWLARNYEQYF
TGCAGCGTGACCTGGCTAGCGCGGAACTACGAGCAGTACTTC
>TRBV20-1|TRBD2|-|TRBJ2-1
CSAMLAGAYNEQFF
TGCAGTGCTATGCTAGCGGGAGCCTACAATGAGCAGTTCTTC
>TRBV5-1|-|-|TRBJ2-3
CASSFRQPSDTQYF
TGCGCCAGCAGCTTCAGACAGCCTTCGGATACGCAGTATTTT
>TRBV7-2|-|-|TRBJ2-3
CASSFGSIDAQYF
TGTGCCAGCAGCTTCGGTTCCATAGATGCGCAGTATTTT
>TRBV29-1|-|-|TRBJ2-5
CSVERDLIQETQYF
TGCAGCGTTGAGCGGGACCTCATCCAAGAGACCCAGTACTTC
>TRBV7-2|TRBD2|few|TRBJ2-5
CASSPASGGGETQYF
TGTGCCAGCAGCCCAGCAAGCGGGGGGGGGGAGACCCAGTACTTC
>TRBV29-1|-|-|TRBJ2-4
CSVRALAKNIQYF
TGCAGCGTTAGAGCACTAGCCAAAAACATTCAGTACTTC
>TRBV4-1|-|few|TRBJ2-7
CASSQEGWGEQYF
TGCGCCAGCAGCCAAGAAGGGTGGGGCGAGCAGTACTTC
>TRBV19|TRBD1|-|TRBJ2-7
CASNTGTGTYEQYF
TGTGCCAGTAACACCGGGACAGGGACCTACGAGCAGTACTTC
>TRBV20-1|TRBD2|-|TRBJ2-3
CSARSGGACDTQYF
TGCAGTGCTAGGAGCGGGGGGGCGTGCGATACGCAGTATTTT
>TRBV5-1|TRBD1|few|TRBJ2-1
CASSVGSFRGTDEQFF
TGCGCCAGCAGCGTGGGAAGTTTCAGGGGGACCGATGAGCAGTTCTTC
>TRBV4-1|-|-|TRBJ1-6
CASSQTPGNSPPHF
TGCGCCAGCAGCCAAACGCCCGGGAATTCACCCCCCCACTTT
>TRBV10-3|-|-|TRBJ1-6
CAISAQNADSPLHF
TGTGCCATCAGTGCCCAGAACGCGGATTCACCCCTCCACTTT
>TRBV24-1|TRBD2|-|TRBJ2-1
CATSGITSGRASYNEQFF
TGTGCCACCAGTGGGATTACTAGCGGGAGGGCCTCCTACAATGAGCAGTTCTTC
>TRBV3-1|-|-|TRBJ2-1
CASSHPGRNNEQFF
TGTGCCAGCAGCCACCCGGGACGGAACAATGAGCAGTTCTTC
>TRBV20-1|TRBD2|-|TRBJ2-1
CSARDVAGGPTDEQFF
TGCAGTGCTAGAGATGTGGCGGGAGGGCCGACGGATGAGCAGTTCTTC
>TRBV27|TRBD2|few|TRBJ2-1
CASSLRASGRAQFF
TGTGCCAGCAGTTTACGGGCTAGCGGGAGAGCTCAGTTCTTC
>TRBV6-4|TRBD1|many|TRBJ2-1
CASSRQGENEQFF
TGTGCCAGCAGTAGACAGGGGGAGAATGAGCAGTTCTTC
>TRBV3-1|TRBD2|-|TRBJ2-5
CASSPGLDLQETQYF
TGTGCCAGCAGCCCCGGACTAGATCTACAAGAGACCCAGTACTTC
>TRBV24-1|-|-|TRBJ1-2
CATSALGDGYTF
TGTGCCACCAGTGCCTTAGGAGATGGCTACACCTTC
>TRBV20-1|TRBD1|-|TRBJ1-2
CSVVQGARDGYTF
TGCAGTGTCGTCCAGGGGGCAAGGGATGGCTACACCTTC
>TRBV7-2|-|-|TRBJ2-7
CASSFSIYEQYF
TGCGCCAGCAGCTTTTCCATCTACGAGCAGTACTTC
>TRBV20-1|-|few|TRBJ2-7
CSAMSPGQEYF
TGCAGTGCGATGAGTCCAGGCCAAGAGTACTTC
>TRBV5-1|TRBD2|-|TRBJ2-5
CASRTSGDQETQYF
TGCGCCAGCAGGACTAGCGGGGACCAAGAGACCCAGTACTTC
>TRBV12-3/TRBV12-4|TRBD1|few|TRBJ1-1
CASRRQGWSTEAFF
TGTGCCAGCAGGAGACAGGGATGGAGCACTGAAGCTTTCTTT
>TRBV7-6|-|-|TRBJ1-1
CASSLGSSGAFF
TGTGCCAGCAGCTTAGGGAGCTCCGGGGCTTTCTTT
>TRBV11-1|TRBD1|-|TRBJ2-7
CASSSTGTGGYEQYF
TGTGCCAGCAGCTCCACCGGGACAGGGGGCTACGAGCAGTACTTC
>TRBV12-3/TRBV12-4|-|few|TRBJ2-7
CASSLAESSYEQYF
TGTGCCAGCAGCTTAGCGGAGAGCTCCTACGAGCAGTACTTC
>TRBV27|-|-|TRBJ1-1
CASSLRRGVTEAFF
TGTGCCAGCAGTTTACGACGGGGGGTCACTGAAGCTTTCTTT
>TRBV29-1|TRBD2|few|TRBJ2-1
CSVEGGRAVGLGSEQFF
TGCAGCGTTGAAGGCGGGAGGGCCGTGGGACTTGGCAGTGAGCAGTTCTTC
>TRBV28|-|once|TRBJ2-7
CASSFFGGAYEQYF
TGTGCCAGCAGTTTCTTCGGAGGGGCCTACGAGCAGTACTTC